This TCR beta chain came from a study of T cells expressing NK-cell markers. The length of the CDR3 is 13 residues. Germline V gives CDR1 MNHNS, CDR2 SASEGT. Each CDR3 protein gets one entry in TCRdb, which reprocessed the 5' RACE reads and gives no DNA. The sample's table shows some 460,000 distinct CDR3 sequences. This clonotype was obtained from a woman between 50 and 59 years old in good health. The chain links TRBV6-1 to TRBJ2-1; no DNA is available, so the TRBD2 call from TCRdb remains unchecked. The sequenced sample consisted of blood T cells: a sorted CD56 or NKG2C T cell subset, CD4+ or CD8+ T cells, or bulk PBMC T cells (not recorded which). The CDR3 here is CAVKREPGNEQFF.